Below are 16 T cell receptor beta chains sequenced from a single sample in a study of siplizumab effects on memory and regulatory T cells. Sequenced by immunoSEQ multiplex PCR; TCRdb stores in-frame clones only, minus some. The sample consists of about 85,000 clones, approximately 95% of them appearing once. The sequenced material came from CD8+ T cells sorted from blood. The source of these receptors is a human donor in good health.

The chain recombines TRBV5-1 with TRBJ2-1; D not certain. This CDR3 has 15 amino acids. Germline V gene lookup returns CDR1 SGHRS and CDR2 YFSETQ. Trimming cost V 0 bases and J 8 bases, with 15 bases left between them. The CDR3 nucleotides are TGCGCCAGCAGCTTGGACCCAGCTTTAAGGGATGAGCAGTTCTTC. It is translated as CASSLDPALRDEQFF.

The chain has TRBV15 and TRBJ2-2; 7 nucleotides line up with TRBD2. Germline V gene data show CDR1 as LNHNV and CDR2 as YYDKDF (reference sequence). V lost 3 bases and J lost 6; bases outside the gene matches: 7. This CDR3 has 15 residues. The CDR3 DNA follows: TGTGCCACCAGCAGTCTAGCGGAGAGGGCCGGGGAGCTGTTTTTT. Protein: CATSSLAERAGELFF.

The CDR3, as DNA: TGTGCCAGCAGTTTACAGGGGGCTCAGCCCCAGCATTTT. Its translation: CASSLQGAQPQHF. V usage is TRBV27 and J usage is TRBJ1-5; TRBD1 matches 8 bases. With 2 bases clipped from V and 6 bases from J, the junction kept 0 bases outside the gene matches. The CDR3 is made up of 13 amino acids. Looked up from germline, CDR1 is MNHEY and CDR2 is SMNVEV (reference sequence).

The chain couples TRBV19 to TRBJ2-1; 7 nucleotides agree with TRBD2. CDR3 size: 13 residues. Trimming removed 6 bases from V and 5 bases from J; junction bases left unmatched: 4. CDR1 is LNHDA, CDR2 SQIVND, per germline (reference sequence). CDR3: CASSTTSDNEQFF. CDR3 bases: TGTGCCAGTAGCACTACTAGCGACAATGAGCAGTTCTTC.

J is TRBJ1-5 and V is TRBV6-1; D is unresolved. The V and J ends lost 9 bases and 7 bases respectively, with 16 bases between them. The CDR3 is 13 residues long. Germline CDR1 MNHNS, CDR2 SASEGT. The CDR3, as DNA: TGTGCCAGTTGGTTAGGAGGAGGCCAGCCCCAGCATTTT. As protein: CASWLGGGQPQHF.

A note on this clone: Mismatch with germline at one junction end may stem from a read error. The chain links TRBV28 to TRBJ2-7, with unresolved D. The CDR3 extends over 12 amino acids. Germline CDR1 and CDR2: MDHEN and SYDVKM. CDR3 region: CASSFISDEQYF. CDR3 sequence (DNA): TGTGCCAGCAGTTTCATCTCCGACGAGCAGTACTTC.

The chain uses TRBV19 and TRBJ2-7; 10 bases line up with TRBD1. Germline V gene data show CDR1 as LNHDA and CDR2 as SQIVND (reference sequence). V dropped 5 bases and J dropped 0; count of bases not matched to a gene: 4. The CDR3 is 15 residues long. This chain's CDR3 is CASSLGQGVSYEQYF. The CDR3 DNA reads TGTGCCAGTAGTTTAGGACAGGGGGTCTCCTACGAGCAGTACTTC.

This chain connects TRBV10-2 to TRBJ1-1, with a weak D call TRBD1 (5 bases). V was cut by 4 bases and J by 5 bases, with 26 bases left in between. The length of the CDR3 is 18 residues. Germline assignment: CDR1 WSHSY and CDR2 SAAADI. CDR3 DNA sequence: TGCGCCAGCAGTGCTCCGGCTCGCGGGGCAGAGCTAGGGACTGAAGCTTTCTTT. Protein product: CASSAPARGAELGTEAFF.

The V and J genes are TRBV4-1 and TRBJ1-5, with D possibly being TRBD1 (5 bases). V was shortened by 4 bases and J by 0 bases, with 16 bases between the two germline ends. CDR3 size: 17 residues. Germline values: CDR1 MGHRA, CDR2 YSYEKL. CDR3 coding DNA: TGCGCCAGCAGCCCCCAGGGAGTTGGGGGTAGCAATCAGCCCCAGCATTTT. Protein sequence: CASSPQGVGGSNQPQHF.

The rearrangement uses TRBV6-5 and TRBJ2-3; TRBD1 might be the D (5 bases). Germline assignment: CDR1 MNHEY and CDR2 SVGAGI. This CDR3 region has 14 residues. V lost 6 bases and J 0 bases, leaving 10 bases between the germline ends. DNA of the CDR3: TGTGCCAGCAGAGTCCGACAGAGCACAGATACGCAGTATTTT. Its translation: CASRVRQSTDTQYF.

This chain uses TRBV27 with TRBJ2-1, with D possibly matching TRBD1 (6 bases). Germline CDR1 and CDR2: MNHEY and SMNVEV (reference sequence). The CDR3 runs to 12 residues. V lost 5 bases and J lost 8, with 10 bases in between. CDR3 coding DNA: TGTGCCAGCAGTCTAAACAGGGATGAGCAGTTCTTC. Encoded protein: CASSLNRDEQFF.

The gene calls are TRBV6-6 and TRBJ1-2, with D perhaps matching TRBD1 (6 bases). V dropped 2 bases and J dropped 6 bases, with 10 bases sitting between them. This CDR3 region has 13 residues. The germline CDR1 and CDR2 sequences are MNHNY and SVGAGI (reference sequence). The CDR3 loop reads CASSYTPGDGYTF. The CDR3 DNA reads TGTGCCAGCAGTTACACTCCAGGGGATGGCTACACCTTC.

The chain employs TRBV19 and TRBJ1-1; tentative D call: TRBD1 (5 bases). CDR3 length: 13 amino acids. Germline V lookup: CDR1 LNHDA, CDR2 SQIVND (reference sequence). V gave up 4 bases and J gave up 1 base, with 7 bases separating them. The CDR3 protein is CASSRGGNTEAFF. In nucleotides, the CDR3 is TGTGCCAGTAGTAGGGGGGGGAACACTGAAGCTTTCTTT.

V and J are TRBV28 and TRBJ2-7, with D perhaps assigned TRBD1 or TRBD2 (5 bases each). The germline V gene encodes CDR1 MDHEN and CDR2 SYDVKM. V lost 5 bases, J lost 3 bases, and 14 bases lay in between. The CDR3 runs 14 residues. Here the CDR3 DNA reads TGTGCCAGCAGTCCGACCGGGGCCTACTACGAGCAGTACTTC. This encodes CASSPTGAYYEQYF.

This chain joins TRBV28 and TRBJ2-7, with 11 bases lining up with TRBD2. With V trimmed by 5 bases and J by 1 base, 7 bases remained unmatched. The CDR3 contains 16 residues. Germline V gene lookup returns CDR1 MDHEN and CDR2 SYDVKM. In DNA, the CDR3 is TGTGCCAGCAGTCCCCCGGGACTAGCGGTTTCCTACGAGCAGTACTTC. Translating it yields CASSPPGLAVSYEQYF. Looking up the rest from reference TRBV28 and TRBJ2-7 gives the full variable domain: DVKVTQSSRYLVKRTGEKVFLECVQDMDHENMFWYRQDPGLGLRLIYFSYDVKMKEKGDIPEGYSVSREKKERFSLILESASTNQTSMYLCASSPPGLAVSYEQYFGPGTRLTVT.

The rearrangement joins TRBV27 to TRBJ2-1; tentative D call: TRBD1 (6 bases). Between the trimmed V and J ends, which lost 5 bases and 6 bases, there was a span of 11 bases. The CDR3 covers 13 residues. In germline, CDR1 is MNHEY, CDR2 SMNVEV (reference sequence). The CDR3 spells CASSQGSVNEQFF. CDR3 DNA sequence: TGTGCCAGCAGTCAGGGGTCAGTCAATGAGCAGTTCTTC.